The 24 T cell receptor beta chains presented below share a single source sample, sequenced in a study of blood T cell repertoires in COVID-19. Assay: immunoSEQ multiplex PCR; the TCRdb copy retains only in-frame clones and omits some. The profile shows 450,000 to 600,000 clones, around 90% of them singletons. Source material: PBMCs or T cells enriched from blood (not recorded which). The origin of the receptors is a woman under 30 who had recovered from COVID-19.

The genes are TRBV29-1 and TRBJ2-5, with D perhaps TRBD2 (5 bases). Trimming removed 3 bases from V and 1 base from J, with 9 bases in between. Germline V gene data show CDR1 as SQVTM and CDR2 as ANQGSEA. CDR3 size: 13 residues. The DNA for the CDR3 is TGCAGCGTTGACGTACTAGGCCAAGAGACCCAGTACTTC. As protein: CSVDVLGQETQYF. Looking up the rest from reference TRBV29-1 and TRBJ2-5 gives the full variable domain: SAVISQKPSRDICQRGTSLTIQCQVDSQVTMMFWYRQQPGQSLTLIATANQGSEATYESGFVIDKFPISRPNLTFSTLTVSNMSPEDSSIYLCSVDVLGQETQYFGPGTRLLVL.

In this sample, this clone turned up once. This chain joins TRBV4-2 and TRBJ1-1, with TRBD1 as a possible D gene (5 bases). There are 15 residues in the CDR3. The V and J ends lost 2 bases and 4 bases respectively, with 14 bases between them. Germline assignment: CDR1 LGHNA and CDR2 YNFKEQ. This CDR3 reads CASSQQSPQGTEAFF. CDR3 nucleotides: TGTGCCAGCAGCCAACAGTCCCCCCAGGGCACTGAAGCTTTCTTT.

The rearrangement joins TRBV7-8 to TRBJ1-3, with D maybe TRBD1 (5 bases). The CDR3 consists of 16 residues. Germline values: CDR1 SGHVS, CDR2 FQNEAQ. V was trimmed by 4 bases and J by 0 bases, leaving 13 bases between them. The CDR3 sequence is CASSSNRLSSGNTIYF. The DNA of the CDR3 is TGTGCCAGCAGCTCCAACAGGTTAAGCTCTGGAAACACCATATATTTT.

V gene TRBV6-5 combines with J gene TRBJ1-2, with D unclear. Germline-derived CDR1 and CDR2 are MNHEY and SVGAGI. The CDR3 has 14 amino acids. Trimming removed 2 bases from V and 2 bases from J, with 9 bases in between. CDR3 region: CASSYDLANYGYTF. The CDR3 DNA reads as TGTGCCAGCAGTTACGACCTAGCGAACTATGGCTACACCTTC.

This chain links TRBV27 with TRBJ2-5; possibly TRBD2 for D (7 bases). Germline CDR1 reads MNHEY; CDR2 reads SMNVEV (reference sequence). Trimming took 0 bases from V and 1 from J, leaving 12 bases between them. This CDR3 is 16 amino acids long. CDR3: CASSLSRRGAQETQYF. The CDR3 DNA sequence: TGTGCCAGCAGTTTATCCCGTCGGGGGGCCCAAGAGACCCAGTACTTC.

This clone was recorded once. The chain employs TRBV4-2 and TRBJ2-1; 7 bases are shared with TRBD2. The germline V gene encodes CDR1 LGHNA and CDR2 YNFKEQ. CDR3 length: 13 residues. V gave up 1 base and J gave up 7 bases; unmatched junction bases: 1. The CDR3 region is CASSQVGGNEQFF. CDR3 bases: TGTGCCAGCAGCCAAGTGGGGGGGAATGAGCAGTTCTTC.

CDR3 loop: CASSPRPGQGNTEAFF. The CDR3 DNA sequence: TGTGCCAGCAGCCCCCGACCGGGACAGGGGAACACTGAAGCTTTCTTT. The chain combines TRBV27 with TRBJ1-1, with TRBD1 identical over 9 bases. Germline CDR1 is MNHEY and CDR2 is SMNVEV (reference sequence). This CDR3 spans 16 amino acids. V dropped 6 bases and J dropped 1; count of bases not matched to a gene: 9.

The CDR3 DNA reads TGTGCCAGCAGCCAGAGGGGGGGGAAACCCCTCCACTTT. This sequence encodes CASSQRGGKPLHF. The chain couples TRBV5-4 to TRBJ1-6; a weak D match, TRBD1 (6 bases). CDR3 length: 13 amino acids. V was cut by 4 bases and J by 12 bases, with 14 bases left in between. The germline CDR1 and CDR2 sequences are SGHNT and YYREEE (reference sequence).

The chain joins TRBV6-6 to TRBJ1-1; D uncertain. Looked up from germline, CDR1 is MNHNY and CDR2 is SVGAGI (reference sequence). Trimming cost V 2 bases and J 8 bases, with 6 bases left between them. The CDR3 totals 11 residues. In DNA, the CDR3 is TGTGCCAGCAGTTACCAGTTAGAAGCTTTCTTT. It specifies CASSYQLEAFF.

The chain is built from TRBV27 and TRBJ1-1; 7 bases are a match to TRBD1. Germline lookup yields CDR1 MNHEY and CDR2 SMNVEV (reference sequence). The junction had 5 bases not matched to a gene; V was cut back by 8 bases and J by 5 bases. The CDR3 has 12 residues. The CDR3 sequence is CASGFRGTEAFF. In DNA, the CDR3 is TGTGCCAGCGGATTCAGGGGGACTGAAGCTTTCTTT.

The rearrangement joins TRBV19 to TRBJ2-4, with D possibly TRBD1 on 6 matching bases. In germline, CDR1 is LNHDA, CDR2 SQIVND (reference sequence). CDR3 length: 14 amino acids. V dropped 8 bases and J dropped 0 bases, with 11 bases sitting between them. This chain's CDR3 is CASARGEAKNIQYF. The DNA of the CDR3 is TGTGCCAGTGCCAGGGGCGAAGCCAAAAACATTCAGTACTTC.

This clone was counted a single time. The chain links TRBV6-5 to TRBJ2-7, with a possible D match to TRBD1 (5 bases). V shed 0 bases and J shed 3 bases, with 12 bases lying between them. The CDR3 spans 15 residues. In germline, CDR1 is MNHEY, CDR2 SVGAGI. The CDR3 spells CASSYSMGQGYEQYF. Here the CDR3 DNA reads TGTGCCAGCAGTTACTCAATGGGGCAGGGCTACGAGCAGTACTTC.

This clone was counted a few times. This chain uses TRBV19 with TRBJ2-1; D is possibly TRBD1 (6 bases). The CDR3 totals 12 residues. The ends were cut back, 9 bases at V and 3 bases at J, with 9 bases in the middle. From germline, CDR1 is LNHDA and CDR2 SQIVND (reference sequence). This CDR3 reads CASSGVYNEQFF. CDR3 DNA: TGTGCCAGCTCAGGGGTCTACAATGAGCAGTTCTTC.

The chain joins TRBV12-3 or TRBV12-4 to TRBJ1-2; 8 bases map to TRBD1. Trimming took 6 bases from V and 8 from J; bases not matched to a gene: 8. The CDR3 has 13 amino acids. The CDR3 loop is CASSVDRGRGYTF. CDR3 nucleotide sequence: TGTGCCAGCAGCGTAGACAGGGGTAGGGGCTACACCTTC.

The chain couples TRBV9 to TRBJ2-5, with 12 bases fitting TRBD2. The CDR3 totals 15 residues. From germline, CDR1 is SGDLS and CDR2 YYNGEE. V shed 0 bases and J 5 bases; nucleotides not matched to a gene: 2. CDR3 nucleotide sequence: TGTGCCAGCAGCGTAGACGGACTAGCGGGGGAGACCCAGTACTTC. It encodes CASSVDGLAGETQYF. Full variable domain (remainder filled in from reference TRBV9 and TRBJ2-5): DSGVTQTPKHLITATGQRVTLRCSPRSGDLSVYWYQQSLDQGLQFLIQYYNGEERAKGNILERFSAQQFPDLHSELNLSSLELGDSALYFCASSVDGLAGETQYFGPGTRLLVL.

This chain joins TRBV6-5 and TRBJ2-1; tentative D call: TRBD1 (6 bases). The V gene lost 6 bases and the J gene lost 0 bases, with 12 bases spanning the gap. Per the germline V gene, CDR1 is MNHEY and CDR2 is SVGAGI. The length of the CDR3 is 15 residues. DNA for the CDR3: TGTGCCAGCAGCCCCCAGGGGTTCTCCTACAATGAGCAGTTCTTC. Translating gives CASSPQGFSYNEQFF.

Notes on this clone: The limits of the CDR3 on the DNA are not certain, so only TCRdb's listed CDR3 is given. V gene TRBV7-9 combines with J gene TRBJ1-2. Germline CDR1 is SEHNR and CDR2 is FQNEAQ (reference sequence). The CDR3 adds up to 14 amino acids, both ends counted. The CDR3 here is CASSLLRAAGERDF.

The chain has TRBV6-5 and TRBJ1-2, with 7 bases lining up with TRBD1. V gave up 7 bases and J gave up 6 bases; unmatched junction bases: 8. Germline V CDR1 and CDR2: MNHEY, SVGAGI. The CDR3 is 13 amino acids. DNA for the CDR3: TGTGCCAGCACTCAAACAGGGGTGGATGGCTACACCTTC. It yields the protein CASTQTGVDGYTF.

This clone was seen a single time. V gene TRBV30 combines with J gene TRBJ2-3; 10 nucleotides match TRBD2. This CDR3 has 12 residues. The germline gives CDR1 GTSNPN, CDR2 SVGIG (reference sequence). In nucleotides, the CDR3 is TGTGCGGGAGCGGGGGGGGGCGATACGCAGTATTTT. The encoded protein is CAGAGGGDTQYF.

V gene TRBV14 combines with J gene TRBJ2-7; no reliable D call. The germline gives CDR1 SGHDN, CDR2 FVKESK. The CDR3 contains 15 residues. The ends were cut back, 0 bases at V and 6 bases at J, with 15 bases in the middle. The CDR3 here is CASSQDLDGLGEQYF. The CDR3 DNA sequence: TGTGCCAGCAGCCAAGATCTAGACGGCCTAGGCGAGCAGTACTTC.

The table lists this clone with a few counts. The rearrangement uses TRBV6-5 and TRBJ1-5; TRBD1 matches 11 bases. Losses at the gene ends were 6 bases for V and 7 bases for J; bases not matched to a gene: 5. The CDR3 has 14 amino acids. CDR1 and CDR2 from the germline V gene are MNHEY and SVGAGI. The CDR3 is CASSGQGAGQPQHF. The DNA of the CDR3 is TGTGCCAGCAGCGGACAGGGGGCTGGGCAGCCCCAGCATTTT.

The sample holds a few counts of this clone. V is TRBV18 and J is TRBJ1-5, with D unclear. Germline lookup yields CDR1 KGHSH and CDR2 LQKENI. With 6 bases removed from V and 7 bases from J, the gap between germline ends came to 13 bases. The CDR3 sequence is 13 residues long. CDR3 DNA: TGTGCCAGCTCCCCAACCTTTAGCCAGCCCCAGCATTTT. Amino acids: CASSPTFSQPQHF.

J is TRBJ1-2 and V is TRBV28; 7 bases match TRBD1. CDR3 length: 14 amino acids. J was trimmed by 3 bases and V by 6 bases; bases with no gene match: 7. Germline V gene sequence: CDR1 MDHEN, CDR2 SYDVKM. CDR3 loop: CASREPGGHYGYTF. In DNA form, the CDR3 reads TGTGCCAGCAGGGAACCAGGGGGACACTATGGCTACACCTTC.

This sequence joins TRBV19 and TRBJ1-2; no clear D. In germline, CDR1 is LNHDA, CDR2 SQIVND (reference sequence). The CDR3 is 15 amino acids. V was clipped by 2 bases and J by 2 bases, with 12 bases between them. DNA of the CDR3: TGTGCCAGTAGTATATCCCTTGGAGGGAACTATGGCTACACCTTC. Its translation: CASSISLGGNYGYTF.